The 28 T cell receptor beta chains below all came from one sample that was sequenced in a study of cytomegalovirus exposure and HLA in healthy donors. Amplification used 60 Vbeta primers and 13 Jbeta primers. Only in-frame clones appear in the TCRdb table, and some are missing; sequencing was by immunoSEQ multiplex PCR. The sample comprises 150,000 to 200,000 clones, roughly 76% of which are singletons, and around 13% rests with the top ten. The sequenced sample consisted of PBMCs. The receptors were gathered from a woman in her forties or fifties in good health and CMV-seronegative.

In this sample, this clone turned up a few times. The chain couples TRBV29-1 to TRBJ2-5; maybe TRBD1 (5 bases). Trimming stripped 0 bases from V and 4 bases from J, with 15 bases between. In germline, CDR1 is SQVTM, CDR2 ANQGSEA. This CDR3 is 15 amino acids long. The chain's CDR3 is CSVEDPLKGRETQYF. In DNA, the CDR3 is TGCAGCGTTGAAGACCCCCTGAAGGGGCGAGAGACCCAGTACTTC.

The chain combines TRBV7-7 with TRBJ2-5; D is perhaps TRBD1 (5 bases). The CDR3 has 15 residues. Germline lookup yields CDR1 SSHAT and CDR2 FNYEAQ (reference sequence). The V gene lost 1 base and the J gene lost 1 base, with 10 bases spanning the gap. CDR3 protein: CASSLEGVGQETQYF. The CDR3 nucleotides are TGTGCCAGCAGCTTAGAAGGGGTTGGCCAAGAGACCCAGTACTTC.

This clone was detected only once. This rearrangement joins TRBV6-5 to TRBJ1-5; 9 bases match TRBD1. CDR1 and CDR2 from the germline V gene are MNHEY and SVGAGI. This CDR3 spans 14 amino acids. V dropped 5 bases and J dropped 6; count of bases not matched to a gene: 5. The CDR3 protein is CASSRTGESQPQHF. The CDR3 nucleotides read TGTGCCAGCAGTAGGACAGGGGAGAGTCAGCCCCAGCATTTT.

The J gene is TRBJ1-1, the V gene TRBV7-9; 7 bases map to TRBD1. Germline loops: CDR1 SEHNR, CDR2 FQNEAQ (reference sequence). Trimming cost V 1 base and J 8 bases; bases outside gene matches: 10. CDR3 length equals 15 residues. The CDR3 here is CASSLGGGDPPEAFF. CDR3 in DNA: TGTGCCAGCAGCTTAGGAGGGGGCGACCCGCCCGAAGCTTTCTTT.

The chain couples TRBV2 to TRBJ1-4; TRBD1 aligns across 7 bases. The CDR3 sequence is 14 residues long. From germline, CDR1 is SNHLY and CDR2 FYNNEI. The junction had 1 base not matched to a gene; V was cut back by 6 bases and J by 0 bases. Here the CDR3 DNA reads TGTGCCAGCAGGGGGACAGCAACTAATGAAAAACTGTTTTTT. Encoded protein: CASRGTATNEKLFF. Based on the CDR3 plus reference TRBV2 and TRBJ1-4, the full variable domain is EPEVTQTPSHQVTQMGQEVILRCVPISNHLYFYWYRQILGQKVEFLVSFYNNEISEKSEIFDDQFSVERPDGSNFTLKIRSTKLEDSAMYFCASRGTATNEKLFFGSGTQLSVL.

CDR3 bases: TGCGCCAGCAGCCAGGGCTGGGCCCAGACCCCGCGGGGCAAAAACATTCAGTACTTC. The encoded protein is CASSQGWAQTPRGKNIQYF. The J gene is TRBJ2-4, the V gene TRBV4-1, with a possible D match to TRBD2 (6 bases). CDR1 MGHRA and CDR2 YSYEKL come from the germline V gene. CDR3 length: 19 amino acids. Trimming left V 3 bases short and J 3 bases short, with 24 bases between.

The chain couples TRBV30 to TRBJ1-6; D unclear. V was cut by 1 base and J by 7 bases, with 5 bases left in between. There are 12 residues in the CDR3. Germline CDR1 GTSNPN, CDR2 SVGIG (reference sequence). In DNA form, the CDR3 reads TGTGCCTGGAGTGACATAAATTCACCCCTCCACTTT. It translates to CAWSDINSPLHF.

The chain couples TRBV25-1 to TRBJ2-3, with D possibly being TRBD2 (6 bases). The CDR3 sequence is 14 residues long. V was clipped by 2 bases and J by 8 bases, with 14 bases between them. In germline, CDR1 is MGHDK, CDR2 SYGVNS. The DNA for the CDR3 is TGTGCCAGCAGTGAAAATAAACCCGGGGGTACGCAGTATTTT. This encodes CASSENKPGGTQYF.

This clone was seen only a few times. This CDR3 reads CASSFGQGRTSGNTIYF. CDR3 DNA sequence: TGCGCCAGCAGCTTCGGGCAGGGCCGCACCTCTGGAAACACCATATATTTT. The chain recombines TRBV5-1 with TRBJ1-3; maybe TRBD1 (5 bases). Trimming took off 2 bases at V and 0 bases at J, with 15 bases between the two ends. This CDR3 contains 17 residues. Germline lookup yields CDR1 SGHRS and CDR2 YFSETQ.

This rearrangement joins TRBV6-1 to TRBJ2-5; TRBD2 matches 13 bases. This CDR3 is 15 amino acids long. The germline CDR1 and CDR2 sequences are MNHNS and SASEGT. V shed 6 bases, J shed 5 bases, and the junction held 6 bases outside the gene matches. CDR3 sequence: CASSLLAGGPETQYF. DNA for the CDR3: TGTGCCAGCAGCCTACTAGCGGGGGGGCCGGAGACCCAGTACTTC.

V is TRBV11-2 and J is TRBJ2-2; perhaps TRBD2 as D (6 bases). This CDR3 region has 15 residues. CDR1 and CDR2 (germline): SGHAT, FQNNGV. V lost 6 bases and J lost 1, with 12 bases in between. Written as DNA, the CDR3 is TGTGCCAGCAGTTCCGGGGGATTGAACACCGGGGAGCTGTTTTTT. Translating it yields CASSSGGLNTGELFF.

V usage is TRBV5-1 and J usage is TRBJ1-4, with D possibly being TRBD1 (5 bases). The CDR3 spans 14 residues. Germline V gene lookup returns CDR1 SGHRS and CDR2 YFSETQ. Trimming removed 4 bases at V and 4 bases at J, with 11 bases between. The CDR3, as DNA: TGCGCCAGCAGCAATGGGGGGTATAATGAAAAACTGTTTTTT. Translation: CASSNGGYNEKLFF.

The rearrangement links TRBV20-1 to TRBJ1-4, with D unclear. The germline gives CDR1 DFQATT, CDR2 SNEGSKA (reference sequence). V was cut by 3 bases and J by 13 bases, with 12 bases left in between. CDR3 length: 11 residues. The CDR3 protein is CSARGGPGLFF. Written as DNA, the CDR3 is TGCAGTGCTAGGGGAGGGCCAGGACTGTTTTTT.

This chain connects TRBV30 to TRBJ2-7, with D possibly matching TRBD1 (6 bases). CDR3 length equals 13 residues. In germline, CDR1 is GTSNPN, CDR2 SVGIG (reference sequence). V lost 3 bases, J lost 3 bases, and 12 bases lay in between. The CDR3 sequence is CAWRPGQNYEQYF. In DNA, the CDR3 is TGTGCCTGGAGACCTGGACAGAACTACGAGCAGTACTTC.

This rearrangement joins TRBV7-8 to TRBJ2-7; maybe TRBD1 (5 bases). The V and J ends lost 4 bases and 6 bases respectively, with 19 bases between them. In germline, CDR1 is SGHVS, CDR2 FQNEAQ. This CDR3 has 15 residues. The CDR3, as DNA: TGTGCCAGCAGCTCGGAAGGCAGGGTGGGAATCGAGCAGTACTTC. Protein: CASSSEGRVGIEQYF.

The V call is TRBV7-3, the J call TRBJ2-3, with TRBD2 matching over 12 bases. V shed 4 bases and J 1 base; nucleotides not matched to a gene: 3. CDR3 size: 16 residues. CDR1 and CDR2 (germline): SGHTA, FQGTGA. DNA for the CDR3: TGTGCCAGCAGCTCCAGACTAGCGGGGGGCACAGATACGCAGTATTTT. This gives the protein CASSSRLAGGTDTQYF.

CDR3 residues: CASSEVGGGDGYTF. The CDR3 DNA reads TGTGCCAGCAGTGAAGTAGGAGGGGGCGATGGCTACACCTTC. The chain couples TRBV2 to TRBJ1-2, with 7 positions matching TRBD1. V lost 1 base, J lost 6 bases, and 5 bases stayed unmatched. Germline CDR1 reads SNHLY; CDR2 reads FYNNEI. The CDR3 loop spans 14 amino acids.

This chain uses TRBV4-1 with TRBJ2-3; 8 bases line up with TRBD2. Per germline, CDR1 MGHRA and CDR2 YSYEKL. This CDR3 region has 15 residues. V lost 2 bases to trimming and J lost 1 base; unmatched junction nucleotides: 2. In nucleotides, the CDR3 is TGCGCCAGCAGCCAACCGGGACTAGGCACAGATACGCAGTATTTT. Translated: CASSQPGLGTDTQYF.

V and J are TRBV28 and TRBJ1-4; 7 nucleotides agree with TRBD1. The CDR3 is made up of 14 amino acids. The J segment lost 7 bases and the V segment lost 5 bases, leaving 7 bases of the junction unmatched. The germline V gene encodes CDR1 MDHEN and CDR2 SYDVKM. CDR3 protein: CASSLRQGGEKLFF. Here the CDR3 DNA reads TGTGCCAGCAGTCTGAGACAGGGCGGTGAAAAACTGTTTTTT.

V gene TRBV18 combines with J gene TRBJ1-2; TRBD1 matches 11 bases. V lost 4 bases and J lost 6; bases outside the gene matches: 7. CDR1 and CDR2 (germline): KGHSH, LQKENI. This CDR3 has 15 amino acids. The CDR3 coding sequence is TGTGCCAGCTCACAGAGGACAGGGGGCGCTGATGGCTACACCTTC. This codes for CASSQRTGGADGYTF.

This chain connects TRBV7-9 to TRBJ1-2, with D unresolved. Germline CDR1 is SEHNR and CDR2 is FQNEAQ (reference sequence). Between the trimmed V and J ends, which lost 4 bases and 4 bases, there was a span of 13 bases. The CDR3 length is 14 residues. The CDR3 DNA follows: TGTGCCAGCAGCTATTCGCAAGGAGGCTATGGCTACACCTTC. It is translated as CASSYSQGGYGYTF.

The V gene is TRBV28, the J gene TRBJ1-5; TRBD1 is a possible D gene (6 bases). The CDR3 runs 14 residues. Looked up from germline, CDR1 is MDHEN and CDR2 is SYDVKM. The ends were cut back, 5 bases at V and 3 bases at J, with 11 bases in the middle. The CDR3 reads CASSTWDNNQPQHF. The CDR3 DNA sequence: TGTGCCAGCAGTACGTGGGACAACAATCAGCCCCAGCATTTT.

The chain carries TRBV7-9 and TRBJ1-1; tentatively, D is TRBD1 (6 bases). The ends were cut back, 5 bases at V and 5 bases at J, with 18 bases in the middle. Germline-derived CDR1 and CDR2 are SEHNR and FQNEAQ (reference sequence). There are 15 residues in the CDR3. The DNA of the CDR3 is TGTGCCAGCAGCCTTTTGTGGGGGGGCGGAACTGAAGCTTTCTTT. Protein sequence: CASSLLWGGGTEAFF. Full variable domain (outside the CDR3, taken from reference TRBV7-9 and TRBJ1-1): DTGVSQNPRHKITKRGQNVTFRCDPISEHNRLYWYRQTLGQGPEFLTYFQNEAQLEKSRLLSDRFSAERPKGSFSTLEIQRTEQGDSAMYLCASSLLWGGGTEAFFGQGTRLTVV.

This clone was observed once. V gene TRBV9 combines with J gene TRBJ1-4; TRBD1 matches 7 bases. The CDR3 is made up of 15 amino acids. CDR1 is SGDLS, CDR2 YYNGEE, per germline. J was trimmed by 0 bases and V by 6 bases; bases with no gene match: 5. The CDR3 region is CASTTGTATNEKLFF. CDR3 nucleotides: TGTGCCAGCACGACAGGGACTGCAACTAATGAAAAACTGTTTTTT.

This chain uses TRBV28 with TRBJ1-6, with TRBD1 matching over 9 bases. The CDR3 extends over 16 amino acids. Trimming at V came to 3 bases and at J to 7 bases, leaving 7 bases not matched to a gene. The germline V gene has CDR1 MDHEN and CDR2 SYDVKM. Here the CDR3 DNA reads TGTGCCAGCAGTTTCCCCCGGGACAGGGCGAATTCACCCCTCCACTTT. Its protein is CASSFPRDRANSPLHF.

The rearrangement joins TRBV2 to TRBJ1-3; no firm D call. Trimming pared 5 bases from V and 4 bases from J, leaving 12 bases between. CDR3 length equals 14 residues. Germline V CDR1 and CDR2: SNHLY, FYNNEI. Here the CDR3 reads CASSFDISGNTIYF. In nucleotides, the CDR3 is TGTGCCAGCAGTTTTGACATATCCGGAAACACCATATATTTT.

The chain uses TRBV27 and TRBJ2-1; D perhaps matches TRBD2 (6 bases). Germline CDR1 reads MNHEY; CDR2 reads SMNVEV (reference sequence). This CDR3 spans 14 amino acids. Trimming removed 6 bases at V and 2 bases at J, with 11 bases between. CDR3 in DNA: TGTGCCAGCAGGAATCGGGGGACCTACAATGAGCAGTTCTTC. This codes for CASRNRGTYNEQFF.

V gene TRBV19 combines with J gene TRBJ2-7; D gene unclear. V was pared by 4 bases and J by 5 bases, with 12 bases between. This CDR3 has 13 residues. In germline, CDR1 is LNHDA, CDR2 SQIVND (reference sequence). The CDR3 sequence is CASSTLLMNEQYF. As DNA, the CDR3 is TGTGCCAGTAGTACCCTATTGATGAACGAGCAGTACTTC.